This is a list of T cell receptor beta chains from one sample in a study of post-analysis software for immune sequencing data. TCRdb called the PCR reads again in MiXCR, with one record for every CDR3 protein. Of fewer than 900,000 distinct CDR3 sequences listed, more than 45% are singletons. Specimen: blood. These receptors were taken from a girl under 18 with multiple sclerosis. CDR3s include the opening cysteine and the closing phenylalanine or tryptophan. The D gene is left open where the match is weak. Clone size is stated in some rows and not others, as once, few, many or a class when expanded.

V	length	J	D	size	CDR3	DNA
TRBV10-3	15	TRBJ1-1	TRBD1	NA	CAISESKQGGVEAFF	TGTGCCATCAGTGAGTCGAAACAGGGGGGAGTTGAAGCTTTCTTT
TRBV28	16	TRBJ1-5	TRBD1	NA	CASSLWGTGVSQPQHF	TGTGCCAGCAGTTTATGGGGGACAGGGGTTAGTCAGCCCCAGCATTTT
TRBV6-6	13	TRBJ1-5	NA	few	CASEGSGNQPQHF	TGTGCCAGCGAGGGCTCGGGCAATCAGCCCCAGCATTTT
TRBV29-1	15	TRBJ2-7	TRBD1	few	CSVEGWGQHSYEQYF	TGCAGCGTTGAAGGGTGGGGACAGCACTCCTACGAGCAGTACTTC
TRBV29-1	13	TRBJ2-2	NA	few	CSVALINTGELFF	TGCAGCGTTGCCCTGATTAACACCGGGGAGCTGTTTTTT
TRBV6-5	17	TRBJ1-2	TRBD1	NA	CASSYRGQGASYYGYTF	TGTGCCAGCAGTTACAGGGGACAGGGGGCGTCCTACTATGGCTACACCTTC
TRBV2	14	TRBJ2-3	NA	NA	CASSEDRATDTQYF	TGTGCCAGCAGTGAAGACAGGGCTACAGATACGCAGTATTTT
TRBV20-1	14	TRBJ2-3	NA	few	CSAPHYGYTDTQYF	TGCAGTGCTCCACATTACGGGTACACAGATACGCAGTATTTT
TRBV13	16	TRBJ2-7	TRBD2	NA	CASSPAGDSGSYEQYF	TGTGCCAGCAGCCCGGCGGGGGATAGCGGGTCGTACGAGCAGTACTTC
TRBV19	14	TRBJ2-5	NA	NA	CASREDRSMETQYF	TGTGCCAGTCGGGAGGACAGGTCCATGGAGACCCAGTACTTC
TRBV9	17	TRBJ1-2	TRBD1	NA	CASSPGGPGTGGSGYTF	TGTGCCAGCAGCCCCGGAGGGCCCGGGACAGGGGGCTCTGGCTACACCTTC
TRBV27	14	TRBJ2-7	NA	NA	CASSFGQGRHEQYF	TGTGCCAGCAGTTTCGGGCAGGGCCGCCACGAGCAGTACTTC
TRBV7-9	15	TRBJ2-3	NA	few	CASSLPTVITDTQYF	TGTGCCAGCAGCTTACCTACCGTCATCACAGATACGCAGTATTTT
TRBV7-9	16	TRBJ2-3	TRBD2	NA	CASSPGTSGNTDTQYF	TGTGCCAGCAGCCCGGGGACTAGCGGGAACACAGATACGCAGTATTTT
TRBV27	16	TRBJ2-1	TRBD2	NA	CASSPGTSGSWNEQFF	TGTGCCAGCAGTCCGGGGACTAGCGGGAGTTGGAATGAGCAGTTCTTC
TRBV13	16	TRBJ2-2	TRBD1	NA	CASSSYGTGWTGELFF	TGTGCCAGCAGCTCTTACGGGACAGGGTGGACCGGGGAGCTGTTTTTT
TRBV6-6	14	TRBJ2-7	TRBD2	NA	CASSRLAGNNEQYF	TGTGCCAGCTCTAGACTAGCGGGAAACAACGAGCAGTACTTC
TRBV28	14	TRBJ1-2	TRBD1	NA	CAASGGQGDNGYTF	TGTGCCGCATCGGGGGGACAGGGGGACAATGGCTACACCTTC
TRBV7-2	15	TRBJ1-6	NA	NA	CASSLEDINNSPLHF	TGTGCCAGCAGCCTAGAGGACATAAATAATTCACCCCTCCACTTT
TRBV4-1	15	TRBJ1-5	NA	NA	CASSQQGPSNQPQHF	TGCGCCAGCAGCCAGCAGGGTCCTAGCAATCAGCCCCAGCATTTT
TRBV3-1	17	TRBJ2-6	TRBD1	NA	CASRTGQAFSGANVRTF	TGTGCCAGCAGAACGGGACAGGCGTTCTCTGGGGCCAACGTCCGGACTTTC
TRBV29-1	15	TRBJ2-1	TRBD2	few	CSVSASGIGSHEQFF	TGCAGCGTTAGTGCTAGCGGGATTGGGTCCCATGAGCAGTTCTTC
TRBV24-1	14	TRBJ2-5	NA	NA	CATSDFARRETQYF	TGTGCCACCAGTGATTTTGCCAGGCGAGAGACCCAGTACTTC
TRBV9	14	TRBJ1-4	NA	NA	CASSVRGQNEKLFF	TGTGCCAGCAGCGTCCGCGGACAGAATGAAAAACTGTTTTTT
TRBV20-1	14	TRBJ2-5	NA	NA	CSARGWRPRETQYF	TGCAGTGCTAGAGGCTGGAGGCCGAGGGAGACCCAGTACTTC
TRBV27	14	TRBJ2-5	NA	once	CASSFDRFGSTRYF	TGTGCCAGCAGTTTCGACAGATTTGGATCGACCCGGTACTTC
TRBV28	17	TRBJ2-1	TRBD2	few	CASSPPGTSGPRNEQFF	TGTGCCAGCAGTCCCCCCGGGACTAGCGGCCCCCGCAATGAGCAGTTCTTC
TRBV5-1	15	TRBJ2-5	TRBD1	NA	CASSSGTGWGETQYF	TGCGCCAGCAGCTCCGGGACAGGCTGGGGGGAGACCCAGTACTTC
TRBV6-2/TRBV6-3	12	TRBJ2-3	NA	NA	CASSYGDNTQYF	TGTGCCAGCAGTTATGGCGATAATACGCAGTATTTT
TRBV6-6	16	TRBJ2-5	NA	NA	CASSYSVDHPQETQYF	TGTGCCAGCAGTTACTCGGTGGACCACCCTCAGGAGACCCAGTACTTC
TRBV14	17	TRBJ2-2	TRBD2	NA	CASSQVGLREPTGELFF	TGTGCCAGCAGCCAAGTAGGACTGCGGGAGCCCACCGGGGAGCTGTTTTTT
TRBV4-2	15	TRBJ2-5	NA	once	CASSQAGSQGETQYF	TGTGCCAGCAGCCAGGCCGGGTCCCAAGGAGAGACCCAGTACTTC
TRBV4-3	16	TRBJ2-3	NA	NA	CASSQGSASTTDTQYF	TGCGCCAGCAGCCAAGGTAGTGCCTCCACCACAGATACGCAGTATTTT
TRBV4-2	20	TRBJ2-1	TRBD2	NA	CASSQVAGLTVLSSYNEQFF	TGTGCCAGCAGCCAAGTGGCGGGACTAACGGTACTGAGCTCCTACAATGAGCAGTTCTTC
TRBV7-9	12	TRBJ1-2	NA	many	CASSSPGYGYTF	TGTGCCAGCAGCTCCCCCGGTTATGGCTACACCTTC
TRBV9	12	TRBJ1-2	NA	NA	CASSVGPYGYTF	TGTGCCAGCAGCGTGGGACCCTATGGCTACACCTTC
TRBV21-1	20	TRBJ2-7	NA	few	CASSKVLAGKPGGHSYEQYF	TGTGCCAGCAGCAAAGTACTAGCGGGGAAACCAGGCGGGCATTCCTACGAGCAGTACTTC
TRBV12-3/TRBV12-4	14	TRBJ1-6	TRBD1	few	CASSFRDRSSPLHF	TGTGCCAGCAGTTTCCGGGACAGAAGTTCACCCCTCCACTTT
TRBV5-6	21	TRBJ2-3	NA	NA	CASSLVGRAPSSTRSTDTQYF	TGTGCCAGCAGCTTGGTTGGCAGGGCCCCCAGCTCAACTCGGAGCACAGATACGCAGTATTTT
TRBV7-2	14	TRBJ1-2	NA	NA	CASSSTTEVYGYTF	TGTGCCAGCAGCTCAACGACAGAGGTCTATGGCTACACCTTC
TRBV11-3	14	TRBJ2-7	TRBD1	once	CASKPTGRSYEQYF	TGTGCCAGCAAACCGACAGGGCGGTCCTACGAGCAGTACTTC
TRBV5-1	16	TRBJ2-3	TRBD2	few	CASSLVLAGGGDTQYF	TGCGCCAGCAGCTTGGTTTTAGCGGGAGGAGGAGATACGCAGTATTTT
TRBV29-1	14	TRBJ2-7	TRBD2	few	CSVVLLAGGAEQYF	TGCAGCGTTGTTTTACTAGCGGGAGGAGCCGAGCAGTACTTC
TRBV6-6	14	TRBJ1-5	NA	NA	CASSRNGINQPQHF	TGTGCCAGCAGCCGCAACGGGATTAATCAGCCCCAGCATTTT
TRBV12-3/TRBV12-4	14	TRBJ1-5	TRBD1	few	CASSTTGGRQPQHF	TGTGCCAGCAGCACGACAGGGGGCAGGCAGCCCCAGCATTTT
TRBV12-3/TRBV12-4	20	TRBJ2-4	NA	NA	CASSPSGIWDTNLAKNIQYF	TGTGCCAGCAGTCCCTCAGGGATTTGGGATACCAATCTAGCCAAAAACATTCAGTACTTC
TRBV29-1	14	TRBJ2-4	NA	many	CSADHGGVGNIQYF	TGCAGCGCCGATCACGGGGGCGTGGGAAACATTCAGTACTTC
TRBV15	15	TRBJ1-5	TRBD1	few	CATSRDRGPNQPQHF	TGTGCCACCAGCAGAGATAGGGGGCCCAATCAGCCCCAGCATTTT
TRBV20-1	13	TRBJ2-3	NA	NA	CSTKGTNTDTQYF	TGCAGCACAAAAGGGACCAACACAGATACGCAGTATTTT
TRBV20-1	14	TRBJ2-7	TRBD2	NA	CSARRLAEDNEQYF	TGCAGTGCGCGGCGGCTAGCGGAAGACAATGAGCAGTACTTC
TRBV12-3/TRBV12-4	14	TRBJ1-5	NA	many	CASSLKGGNQPQHF	TGTGCCAGCAGTTTGAAAGGGGGCAATCAGCCCCAGCATTTT
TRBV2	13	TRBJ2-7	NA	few	CASSEDSSYEQYF	TGTGCCAGCAGCGAAGACAGCTCCTACGAGCAGTACTTC
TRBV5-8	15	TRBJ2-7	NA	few	CASSKGTRSTYEQYF	TGTGCCAGCAGCAAAGGGACACGATCAACCTACGAGCAGTACTTC
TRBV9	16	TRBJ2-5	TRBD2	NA	CASSVEGLAGPETQYF	TGTGCCAGCAGCGTAGAGGGGTTAGCGGGACCAGAGACCCAGTACTTC
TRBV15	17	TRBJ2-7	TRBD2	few	CATSRVAGALPSYEQYF	TGTGCCACCAGCAGAGTGGCGGGAGCCCTACCTTCCTACGAGCAGTACTTC
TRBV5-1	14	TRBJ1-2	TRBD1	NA	CASSLELGDSGYTF	TGCGCCAGCAGCTTGGAATTAGGGGACAGTGGCTACACCTTC